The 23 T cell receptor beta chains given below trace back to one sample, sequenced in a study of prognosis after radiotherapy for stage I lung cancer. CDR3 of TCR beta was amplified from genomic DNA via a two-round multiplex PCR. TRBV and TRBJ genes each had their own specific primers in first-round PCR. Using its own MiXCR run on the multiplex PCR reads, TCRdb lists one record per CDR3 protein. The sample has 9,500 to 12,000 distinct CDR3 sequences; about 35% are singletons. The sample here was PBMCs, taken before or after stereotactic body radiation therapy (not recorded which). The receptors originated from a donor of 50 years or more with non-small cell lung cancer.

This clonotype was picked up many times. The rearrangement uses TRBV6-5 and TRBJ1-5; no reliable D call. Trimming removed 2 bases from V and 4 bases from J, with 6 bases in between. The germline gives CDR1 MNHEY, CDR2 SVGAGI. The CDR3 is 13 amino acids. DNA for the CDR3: TGTGCCAGCAGTTACCAGGATAATCAGCCCCAGCATTTT. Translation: CASSYQDNQPQHF.

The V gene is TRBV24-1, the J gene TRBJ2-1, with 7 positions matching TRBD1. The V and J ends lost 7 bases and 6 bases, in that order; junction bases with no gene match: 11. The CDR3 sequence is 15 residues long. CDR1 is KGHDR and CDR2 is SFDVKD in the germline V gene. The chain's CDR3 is CATSHRDRSPNEQFF. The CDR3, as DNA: TGTGCCACCAGCCACCGGGACAGATCCCCCAATGAGCAGTTCTTC.

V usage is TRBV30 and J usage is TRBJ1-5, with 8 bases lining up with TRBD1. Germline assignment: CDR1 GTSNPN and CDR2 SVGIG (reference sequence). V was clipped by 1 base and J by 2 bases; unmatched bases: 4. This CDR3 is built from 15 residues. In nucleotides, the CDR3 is TGTGCCTGGAGTGGACTGACAGGGGGCAATCAGCCCCAGCATTTT. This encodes CAWSGLTGGNQPQHF.

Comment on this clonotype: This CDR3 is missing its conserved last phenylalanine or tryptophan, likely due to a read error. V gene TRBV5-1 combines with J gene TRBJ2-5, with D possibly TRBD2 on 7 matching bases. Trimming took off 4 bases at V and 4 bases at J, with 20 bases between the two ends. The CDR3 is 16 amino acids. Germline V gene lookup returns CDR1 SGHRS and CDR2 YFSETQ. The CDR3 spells CASSNLGGGPRETQYS. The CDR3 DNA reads TGCGCCAGCAGCAACCTAGGGGGGGGGCCCCGAGAGACCCAGTACTCC.

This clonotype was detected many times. This CDR3 is CASTSGRGTGIGYTF. CDR3 DNA sequence: TGTGCCAGCACCTCTGGGCGCGGGACAGGGATTGGCTACACCTTC. The chain joins TRBV7-2 to TRBJ1-2, with TRBD1 matching over 9 bases. The V segment lost 7 bases and the J segment 7 bases; nucleotides outside the gene matches: 13. Germline V CDR1 and CDR2: SGHTA, FQGNSA. The CDR3 sequence is 15 residues long.

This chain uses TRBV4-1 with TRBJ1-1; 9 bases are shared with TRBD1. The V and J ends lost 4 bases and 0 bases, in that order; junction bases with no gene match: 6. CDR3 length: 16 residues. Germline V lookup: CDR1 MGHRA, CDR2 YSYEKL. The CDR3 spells CASSLPRTGVNTEAFF. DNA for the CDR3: TGCGCCAGCAGCCTTCCCCGGACAGGGGTGAACACTGAAGCTTTCTTT.

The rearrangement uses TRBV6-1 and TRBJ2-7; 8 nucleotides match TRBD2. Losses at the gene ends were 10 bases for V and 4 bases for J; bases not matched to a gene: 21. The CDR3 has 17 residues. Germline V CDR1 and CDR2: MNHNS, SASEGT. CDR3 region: CATRGGSGQLWWYEQYF. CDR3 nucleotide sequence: TGTGCCACACGGGGGGGTAGCGGCCAACTCTGGTGGTACGAGCAGTACTTC.

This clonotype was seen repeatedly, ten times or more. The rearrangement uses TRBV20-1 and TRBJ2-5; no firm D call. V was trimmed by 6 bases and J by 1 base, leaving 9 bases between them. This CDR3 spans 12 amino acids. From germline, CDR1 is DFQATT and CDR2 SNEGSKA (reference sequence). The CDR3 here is CSAPDPQETQYF. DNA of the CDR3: TGCAGTGCCCCGGATCCCCAAGAGACCCAGTACTTC.

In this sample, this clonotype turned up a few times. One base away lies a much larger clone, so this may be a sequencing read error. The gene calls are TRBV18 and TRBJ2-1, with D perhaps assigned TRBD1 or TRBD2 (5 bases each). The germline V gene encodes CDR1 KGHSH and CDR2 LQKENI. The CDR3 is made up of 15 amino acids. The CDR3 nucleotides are TGTGCCAGCTCACCAGGGGACCACTCCAACAATGAGCAGTTCTTC. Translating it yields CASSPGDHSNNEQFF.

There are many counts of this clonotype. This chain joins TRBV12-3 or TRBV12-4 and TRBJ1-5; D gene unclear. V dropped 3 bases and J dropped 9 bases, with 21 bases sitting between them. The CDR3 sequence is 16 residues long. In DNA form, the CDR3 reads TGTGCCAGCAGTTTTGGGCGGCCGACGACCACGGCGCCCCAGCATTTT. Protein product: CASSFGRPTTTAPQHF.

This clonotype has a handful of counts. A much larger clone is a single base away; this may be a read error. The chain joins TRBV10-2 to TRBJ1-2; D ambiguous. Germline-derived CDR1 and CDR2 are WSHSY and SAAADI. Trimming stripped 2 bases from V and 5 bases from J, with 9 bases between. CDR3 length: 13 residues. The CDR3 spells CASSEAGIYGYTF. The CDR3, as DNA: TGCGCCAGCAGTGAGGCGGGGATTTATGGCTACACCTTC.

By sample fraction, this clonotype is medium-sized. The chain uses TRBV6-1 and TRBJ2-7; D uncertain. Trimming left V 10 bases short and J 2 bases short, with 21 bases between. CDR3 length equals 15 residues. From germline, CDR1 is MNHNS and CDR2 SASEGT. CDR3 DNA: TGTGCCAACATACCTTTGTTGGCTGTTCCCTACGAGCAGTACTTC. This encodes CANIPLLAVPYEQYF.

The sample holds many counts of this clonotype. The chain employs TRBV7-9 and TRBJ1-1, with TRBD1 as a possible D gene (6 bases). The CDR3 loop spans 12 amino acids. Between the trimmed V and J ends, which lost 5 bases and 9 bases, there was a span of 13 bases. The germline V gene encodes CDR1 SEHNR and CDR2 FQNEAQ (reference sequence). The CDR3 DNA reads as TGTGCCAGCAGCCCCATAAGGGACAAAGCTTTCTTT. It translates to CASSPIRDKAFF.

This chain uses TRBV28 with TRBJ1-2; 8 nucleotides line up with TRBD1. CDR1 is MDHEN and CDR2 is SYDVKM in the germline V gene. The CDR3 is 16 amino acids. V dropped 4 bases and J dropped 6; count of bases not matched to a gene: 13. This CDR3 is CASSSPGRTGINGYTF. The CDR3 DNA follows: TGTGCCAGCAGTTCACCCGGCCGGACAGGGATCAATGGCTACACCTTC.

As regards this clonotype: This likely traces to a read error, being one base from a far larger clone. The CDR3 here is CASSFPGGETQFF. The CDR3 region has the DNA TGTGCCAGCAGTTTTCCGGGAGGAGAGACCCAGTTCTTC. The chain carries TRBV24-1 and TRBJ2-1, with 7 bases lining up with TRBD2. The CDR3 is 13 amino acids. CDR1 and CDR2 from the germline V gene are KGHDR and SFDVKD.

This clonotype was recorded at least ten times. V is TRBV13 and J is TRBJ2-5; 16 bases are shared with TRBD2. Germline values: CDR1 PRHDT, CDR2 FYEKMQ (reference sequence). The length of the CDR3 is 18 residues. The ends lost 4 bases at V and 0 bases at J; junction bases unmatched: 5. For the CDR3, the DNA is TGTGCCAGCAGCTCCCTCGGGACTAGCGGGGGGGACCAAGAGACCCAGTACTTC. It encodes CASSSLGTSGGDQETQYF.

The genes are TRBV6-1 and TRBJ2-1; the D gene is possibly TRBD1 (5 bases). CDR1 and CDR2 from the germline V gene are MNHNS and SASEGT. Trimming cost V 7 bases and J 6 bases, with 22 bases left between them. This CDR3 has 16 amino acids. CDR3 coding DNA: TGTGCCAGCACTGGGGCCATCGCAGTAAGTCTCAATGAGCAGTTCTTC. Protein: CASTGAIAVSLNEQFF.

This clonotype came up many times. The CDR3 here is CASRRGGAQETQYF. The CDR3 coding sequence is TGTGCCAGCAGAAGAGGGGGGGCTCAAGAGACCCAGTACTTC. The gene calls are TRBV27 and TRBJ2-5; D possibly corresponds to TRBD2 (7 bases). In germline, CDR1 is MNHEY, CDR2 SMNVEV (reference sequence). Trimming pared 6 bases from V and 2 bases from J, leaving 13 bases between. CDR3 length: 14 residues.

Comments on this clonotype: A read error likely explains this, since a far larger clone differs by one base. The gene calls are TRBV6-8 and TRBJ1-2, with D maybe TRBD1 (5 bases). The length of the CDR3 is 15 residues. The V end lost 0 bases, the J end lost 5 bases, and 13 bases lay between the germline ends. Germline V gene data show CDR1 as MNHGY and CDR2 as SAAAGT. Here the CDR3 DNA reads TGTGCCAGCAGTTACTCGGGACGGGGATGGTATGGCTACACCTTC. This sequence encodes CASSYSGRGWYGYTF.

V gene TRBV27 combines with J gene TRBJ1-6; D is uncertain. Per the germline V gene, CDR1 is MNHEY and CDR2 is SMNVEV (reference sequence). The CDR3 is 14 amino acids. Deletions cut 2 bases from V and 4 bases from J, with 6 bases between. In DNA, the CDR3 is TGTGCCAGCAGTTTAAGGCTATATAATTCACCCCTCCACTTT. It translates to CASSLRLYNSPLHF.

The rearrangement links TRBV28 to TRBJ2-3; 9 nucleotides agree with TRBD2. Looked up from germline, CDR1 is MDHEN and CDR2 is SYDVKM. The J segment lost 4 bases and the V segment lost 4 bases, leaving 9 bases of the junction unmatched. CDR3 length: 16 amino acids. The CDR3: CASSSWAGGVADTQYF. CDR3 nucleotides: TGTGCCAGCAGTTCCTGGGCGGGAGGGGTGGCAGATACGCAGTATTTT. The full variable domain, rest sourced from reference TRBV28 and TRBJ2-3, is DVKVTQSSRYLVKRTGEKVFLECVQDMDHENMFWYRQDPGLGLRLIYFSYDVKMKEKGDIPEGYSVSREKKERFSLILESASTNQTSMYLCASSSWAGGVADTQYFGPGTRLTVL.

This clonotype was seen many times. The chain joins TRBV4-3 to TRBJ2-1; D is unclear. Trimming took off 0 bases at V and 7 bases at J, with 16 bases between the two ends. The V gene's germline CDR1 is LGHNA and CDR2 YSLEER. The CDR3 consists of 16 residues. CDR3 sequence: CASSQDVADGSNEQFF. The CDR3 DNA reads TGCGCCAGCAGCCAAGATGTGGCAGATGGGTCAAATGAGCAGTTCTTC.

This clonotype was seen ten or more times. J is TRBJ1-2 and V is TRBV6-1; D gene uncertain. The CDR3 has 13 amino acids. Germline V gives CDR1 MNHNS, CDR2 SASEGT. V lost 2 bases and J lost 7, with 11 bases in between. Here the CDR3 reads CASSELTKGGYTF. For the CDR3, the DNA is TGTGCCAGCAGTGAATTAACAAAAGGTGGCTACACCTTC.